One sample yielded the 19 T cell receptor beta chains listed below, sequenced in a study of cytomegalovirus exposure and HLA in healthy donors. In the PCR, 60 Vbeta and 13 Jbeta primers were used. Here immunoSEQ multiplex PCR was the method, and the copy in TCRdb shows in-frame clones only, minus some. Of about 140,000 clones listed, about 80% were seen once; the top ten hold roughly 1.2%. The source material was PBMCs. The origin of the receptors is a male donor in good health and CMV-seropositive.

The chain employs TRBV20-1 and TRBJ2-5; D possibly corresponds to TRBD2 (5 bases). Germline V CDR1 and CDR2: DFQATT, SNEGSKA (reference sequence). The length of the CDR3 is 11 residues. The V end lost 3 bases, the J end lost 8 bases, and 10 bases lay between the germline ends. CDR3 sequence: CSASSALTQYF. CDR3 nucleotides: TGCAGTGCTAGTAGCGCTCTCACCCAGTACTTC.

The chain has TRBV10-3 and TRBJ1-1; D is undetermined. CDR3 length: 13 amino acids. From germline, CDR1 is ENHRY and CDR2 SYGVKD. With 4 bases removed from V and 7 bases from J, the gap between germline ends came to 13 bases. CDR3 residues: CAISGEASLEAFF. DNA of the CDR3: TGTGCCATCAGTGGAGAGGCAAGCCTTGAAGCTTTCTTT.

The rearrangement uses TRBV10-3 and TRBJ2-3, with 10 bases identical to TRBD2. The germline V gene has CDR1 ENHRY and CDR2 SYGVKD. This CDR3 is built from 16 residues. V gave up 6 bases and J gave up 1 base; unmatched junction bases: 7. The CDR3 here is CAIRASLAGGTDTQYF. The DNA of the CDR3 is TGTGCCATCAGGGCCTCTCTAGCGGGGGGCACAGATACGCAGTATTTT.

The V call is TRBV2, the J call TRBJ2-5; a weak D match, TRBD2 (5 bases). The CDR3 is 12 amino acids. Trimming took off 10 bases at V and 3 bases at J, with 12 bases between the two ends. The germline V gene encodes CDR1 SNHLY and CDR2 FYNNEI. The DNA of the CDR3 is TGTGCCACCGGGCTAGCAAAAGAGACCCAGTACTTC. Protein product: CATGLAKETQYF.

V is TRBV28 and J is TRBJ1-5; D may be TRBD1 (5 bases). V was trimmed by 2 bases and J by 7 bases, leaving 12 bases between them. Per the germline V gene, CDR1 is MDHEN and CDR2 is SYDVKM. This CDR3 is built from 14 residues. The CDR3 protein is CASSLPTDSQPQHF. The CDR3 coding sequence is TGTGCCAGCAGTTTACCGACAGATTCGCAGCCCCAGCATTTT.

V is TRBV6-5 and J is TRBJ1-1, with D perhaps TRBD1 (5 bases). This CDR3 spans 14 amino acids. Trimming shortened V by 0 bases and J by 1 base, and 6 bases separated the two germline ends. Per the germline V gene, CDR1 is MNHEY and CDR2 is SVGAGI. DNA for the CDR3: TGTGCCAGCAGTTACTCTCAGGGGAACACTGAAGCTTTCTTT. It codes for CASSYSQGNTEAFF.

DNA of the CDR3: TGTGCCAGCAGGAAACAGGGTAACTACGAGCAGTACTTC. Translated: CASRKQGNYEQYF. The V and J genes are TRBV28 and TRBJ2-7; TRBD1 is a possible D gene (6 bases). This CDR3 has 13 amino acids. Germline CDR1 is MDHEN and CDR2 is SYDVKM. Trimming removed 6 bases at V and 3 bases at J, with 12 bases between.

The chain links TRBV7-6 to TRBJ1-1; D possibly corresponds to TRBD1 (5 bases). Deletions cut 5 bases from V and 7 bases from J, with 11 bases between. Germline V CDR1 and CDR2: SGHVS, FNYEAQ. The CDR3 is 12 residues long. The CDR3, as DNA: TGTGCCAGCAGCGCCTACGACAGTGAAGCTTTCTTT. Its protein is CASSAYDSEAFF. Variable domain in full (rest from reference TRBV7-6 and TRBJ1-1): GAGVSQSPRYKVTKRGQDVALRCDPISGHVSLYWYRQALGQGPEFLTYFNYEAQQDKSGLPNDRFSAERPEGSISTLTIQRTEQRDSAMYRCASSAYDSEAFFGQGTRLTVV.

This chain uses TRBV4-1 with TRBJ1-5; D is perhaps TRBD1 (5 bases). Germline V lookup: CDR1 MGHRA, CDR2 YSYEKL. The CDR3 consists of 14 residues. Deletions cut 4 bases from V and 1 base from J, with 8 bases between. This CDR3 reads CASSPGVSNQPQHF. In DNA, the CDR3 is TGCGCCAGCAGCCCGGGGGTAAGCAATCAGCCCCAGCATTTT.

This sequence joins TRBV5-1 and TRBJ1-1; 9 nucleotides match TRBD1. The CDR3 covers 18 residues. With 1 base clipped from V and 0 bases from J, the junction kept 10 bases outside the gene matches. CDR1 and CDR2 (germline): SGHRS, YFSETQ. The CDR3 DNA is TGCGCCAGCAGCTTGAGGCCACCGGGACAGGGCATGAACACTGAAGCTTTCTTT. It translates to CASSLRPPGQGMNTEAFF. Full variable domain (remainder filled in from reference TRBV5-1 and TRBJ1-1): KAGVTQTPRYLIKTRGQQVTLSCSPISGHRSVSWYQQTPGQGLQFLFEYFSETQRNKGNFPGRFSGRQFSNSRSEMNVSTLELGDSALYLCASSLRPPGQGMNTEAFFGQGTRLTVV.

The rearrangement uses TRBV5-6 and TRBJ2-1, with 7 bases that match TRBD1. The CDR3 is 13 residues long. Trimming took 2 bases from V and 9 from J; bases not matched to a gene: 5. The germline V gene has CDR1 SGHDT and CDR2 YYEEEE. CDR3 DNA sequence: TGTGCCAGCAGCTTAGGGACAGCGAGTGAGCAGTTCTTC. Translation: CASSLGTASEQFF. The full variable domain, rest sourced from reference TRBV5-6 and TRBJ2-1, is DAGVTQSPTHLIKTRGQQVTLRCSPKSGHDTVSWYQQALGQGPQFIFQYYEEEERQRGNFPDRFSGHQFPNYSSELNVNALLLGDSALYLCASSLGTASEQFFGPGTRLTVL.

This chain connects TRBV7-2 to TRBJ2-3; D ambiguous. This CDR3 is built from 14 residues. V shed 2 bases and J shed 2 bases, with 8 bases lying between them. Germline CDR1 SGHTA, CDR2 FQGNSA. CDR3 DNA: TGTGCCAGCAGCTTAAGAGCTATCACAGATACGCAGTATTTT. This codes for CASSLRAITDTQYF.

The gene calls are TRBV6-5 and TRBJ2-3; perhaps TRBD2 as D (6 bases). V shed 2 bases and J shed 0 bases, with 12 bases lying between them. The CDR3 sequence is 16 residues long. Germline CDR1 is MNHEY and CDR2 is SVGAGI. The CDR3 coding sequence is TGTGCCAGCAGTTACGGGACTGGAGCAAGCACAGATACGCAGTATTTT. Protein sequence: CASSYGTGASTDTQYF.

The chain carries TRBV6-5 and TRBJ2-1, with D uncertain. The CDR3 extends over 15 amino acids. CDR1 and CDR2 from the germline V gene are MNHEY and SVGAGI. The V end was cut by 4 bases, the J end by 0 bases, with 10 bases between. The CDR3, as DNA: TGTGCCAGCAGTTGCCAGACTGGCTCCTACAATGAGCAGTTCTTC. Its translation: CASSCQTGSYNEQFF.

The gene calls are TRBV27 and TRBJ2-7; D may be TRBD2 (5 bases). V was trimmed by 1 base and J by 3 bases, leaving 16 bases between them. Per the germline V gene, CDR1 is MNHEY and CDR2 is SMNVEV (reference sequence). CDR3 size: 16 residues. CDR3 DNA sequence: TGTGCCAGCAGTTTATACCCGGAGGAAGCTGACTACGAGCAGTACTTC. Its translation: CASSLYPEEADYEQYF.

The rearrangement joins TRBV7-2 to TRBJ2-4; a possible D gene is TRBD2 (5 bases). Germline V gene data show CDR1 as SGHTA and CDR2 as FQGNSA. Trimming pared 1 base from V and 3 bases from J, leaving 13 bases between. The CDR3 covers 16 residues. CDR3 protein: CASSLGTFEGKNIQYF. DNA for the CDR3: TGTGCCAGCAGCTTAGGGACCTTCGAGGGCAAAAACATTCAGTACTTC.

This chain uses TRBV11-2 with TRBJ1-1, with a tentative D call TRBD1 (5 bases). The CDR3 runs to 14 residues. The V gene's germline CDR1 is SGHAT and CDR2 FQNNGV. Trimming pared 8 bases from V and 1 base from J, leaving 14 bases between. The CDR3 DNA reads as TGTGCCAGCCTGCCGGGGGTAGGGAACACTGAAGCTTTCTTT. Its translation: CASLPGVGNTEAFF.

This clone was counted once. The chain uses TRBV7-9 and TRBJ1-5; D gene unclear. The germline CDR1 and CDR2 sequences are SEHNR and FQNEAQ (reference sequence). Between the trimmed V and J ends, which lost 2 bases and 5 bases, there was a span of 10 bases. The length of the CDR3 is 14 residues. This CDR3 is CASSLYDEDQPQHF. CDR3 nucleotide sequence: TGTGCCAGCAGCTTATATGATGAGGATCAGCCCCAGCATTTT.

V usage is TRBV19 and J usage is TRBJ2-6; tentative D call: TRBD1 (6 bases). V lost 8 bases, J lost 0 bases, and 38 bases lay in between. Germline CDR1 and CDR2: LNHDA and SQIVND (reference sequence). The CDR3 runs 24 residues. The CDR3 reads CASPRRGDSPISISPFSGANVLTF. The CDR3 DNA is TGTGCCAGTCCTCGCAGGGGTGATAGTCCTATCTCGATTTCCCCGTTCTCTGGGGCCAACGTCCTGACTTTC.